This T cell receptor beta chain was captured in a study of T cell changes during pregnancy in multiple sclerosis. The germline V gene encodes CDR1 SGHVS and CDR2 FQNEAQ. V lost 5 bases to trimming and J lost 2 bases, with 7 bases between them. The CDR3 extends over 12 amino acids. Sequenced by immunoSEQ multiplex PCR; TCRdb stores in-frame clones only, minus some. The profile shows over 8,000 clones, around 87% of them singletons. V usage is TRBV7-8 and J usage is TRBJ2-7; maybe TRBD2 (5 bases). This TCR was recovered from a female donor in good health, enrolled as a control in a pregnancy study. Sequenced here: CD8+ T cells from peripheral blood mononuclear cells, sampled in the first trimester of pregnancy. The CDR3 bases are TGTGCCAGCAGCCCCGGGACCTACGAGCAGTACTTC. Its translation: CASSPGTYEQYF.